This TCR beta chain derives from a study of T cells in Graves' hyperthyroidism and ophthalmopathy. Notes on the study in general: Clonotypes that were expanded in thyroid above 0.001 mostly appeared in blood too.

Remarks on this clonotype: The antigen remains unidentified.

V was shortened by 7 bases and J by 4 bases, with 12 bases between the two germline ends. This CDR3 is 13 amino acids long. CDR1 and CDR2 (germline): KGHDR, SFDVKD. The study left out patients who had uncontrolled infection, other autoimmune disease, pregnancy or lactation. Amplification of TCR beta CDR3 regions used RNA as the template. With the HTBI primer set, the TCR CDR3 went through a first round of RT-PCR. Using its own MiXCR run on the multiplex PCR reads, TCRdb lists one record per CDR3 protein. The table has around 720,000 distinct CDR3 sequences, 30% to 40% seen once; the top ten hold around 29%.

This sequence originates from a woman aged 40 to 49 with Graves' hyperthyroidism. The chain uses TRBV24-1 and TRBJ2-5, with D possibly TRBD2 on 7 matching bases. Sequenced: blood. The CDR3 is CATRGRGRETQYF. The DNA for the CDR3 is TGTGCCACCAGGGGGAGGGGGAGAGAGACCCAGTACTTC.